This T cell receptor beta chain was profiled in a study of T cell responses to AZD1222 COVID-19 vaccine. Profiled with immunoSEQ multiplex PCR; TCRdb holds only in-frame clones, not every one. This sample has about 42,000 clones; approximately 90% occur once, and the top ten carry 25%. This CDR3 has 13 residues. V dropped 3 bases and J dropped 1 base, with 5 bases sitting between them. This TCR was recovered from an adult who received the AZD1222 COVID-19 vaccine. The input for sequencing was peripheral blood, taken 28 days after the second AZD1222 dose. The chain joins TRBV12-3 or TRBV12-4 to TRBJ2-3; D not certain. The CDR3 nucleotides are TGTGCCAGCAGTTTTGCCCGCACAGATACGCAGTATTTT. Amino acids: CASSFARTDTQYF.